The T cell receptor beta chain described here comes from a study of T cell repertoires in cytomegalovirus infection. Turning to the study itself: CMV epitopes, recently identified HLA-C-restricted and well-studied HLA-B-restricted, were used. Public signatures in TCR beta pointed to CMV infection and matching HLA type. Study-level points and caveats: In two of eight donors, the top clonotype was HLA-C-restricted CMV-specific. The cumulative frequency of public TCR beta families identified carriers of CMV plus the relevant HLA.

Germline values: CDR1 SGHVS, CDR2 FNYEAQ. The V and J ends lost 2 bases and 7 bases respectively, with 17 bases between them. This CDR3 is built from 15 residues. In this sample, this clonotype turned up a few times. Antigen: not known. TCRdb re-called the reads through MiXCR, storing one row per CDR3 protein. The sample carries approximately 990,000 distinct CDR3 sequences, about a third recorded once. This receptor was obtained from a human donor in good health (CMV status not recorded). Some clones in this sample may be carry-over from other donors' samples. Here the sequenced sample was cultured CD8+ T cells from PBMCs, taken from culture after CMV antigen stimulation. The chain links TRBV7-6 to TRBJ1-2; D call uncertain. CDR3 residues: CASSLMGPDGGGYTF. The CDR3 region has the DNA TGTGCCAGCAGCTTAATGGGTCCCGATGGTGGTGGCTACACCTTC.